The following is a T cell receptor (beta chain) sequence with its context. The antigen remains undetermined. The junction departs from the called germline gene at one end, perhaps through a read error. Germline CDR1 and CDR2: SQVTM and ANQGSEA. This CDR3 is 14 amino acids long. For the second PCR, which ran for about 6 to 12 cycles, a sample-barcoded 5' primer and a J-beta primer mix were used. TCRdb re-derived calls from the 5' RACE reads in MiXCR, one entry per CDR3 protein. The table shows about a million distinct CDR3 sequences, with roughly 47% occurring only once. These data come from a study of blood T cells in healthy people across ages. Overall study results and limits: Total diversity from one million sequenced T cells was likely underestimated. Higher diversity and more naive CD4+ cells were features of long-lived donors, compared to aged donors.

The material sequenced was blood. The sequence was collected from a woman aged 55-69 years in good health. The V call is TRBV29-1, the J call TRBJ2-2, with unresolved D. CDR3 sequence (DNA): TGCGGCGTGGAAAAGGGCCCGAACACCGGGGAGCTGTTTTTT. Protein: CGVEKGPNTGELFF.